This TCR beta chain was recovered during a study of cytomegalovirus exposure and HLA in healthy donors. Findings and caveats of the study: According to an earlier analysis, most TCR beta V segments yielded productive rearrangements about 90% or about 30% of the time. Compared with the roughly 700-donor mean, an Asian-associated ancestry cluster reportedly had fewer N-insertions, according to a later analysis.

The CDR3 runs to 14 residues. CDR1 and CDR2 from the germline V gene are LNHDA and SQIVND (reference sequence). V lost 5 bases and J lost 7; bases outside the gene matches: 10. A remark on this clone: Its antigen remains unidentified.

Primers for the PCR totalled 60 Vbeta and 13 Jbeta. This table comes from immunoSEQ multiplex PCR, and its TCRdb copy is limited to in-frame clones, with some not included. Here the sample spans 100,000 or so clones, 76% being singletons. Sequencing used PBMCs. The genes are TRBV19 and TRBJ1-2; 7 bases align to TRBD1. The TCR was taken from a woman aged 50 to 60 in good health and CMV-seropositive. The CDR3 DNA follows: TGTGCCAGTAGTGCACTGACAGGGAAACTTGGCTACACCTTC. Translation gives CASSALTGKLGYTF. The whole variable domain, remainder taken from reference TRBV19 and TRBJ1-2, is DGGITQSPKYLFRKEGQNVTLSCEQNLNHDAMYWYRQDPGQGLRLIYYSQIVNDFQKGDIAEGYSVSREKKESFPLTVTSAQKNPTAFYLCASSALTGKLGYTFGSGTRLTVV.